Listed below are T cell receptor beta chains from one sample, sequenced in a study of CD8 T cells in Susac syndrome. Each CDR3 protein is one row after TCRdb ran MiXCR on the immunoSEQ multiplex PCR reads. The sample shows hundreds of thousands of distinct CDR3 sequences, about 96% of them seen only once. The specimen was CD4+ T cells from PBMCs. Every receptor here comes from a human donor with Susac syndrome. Both conserved end residues are part of each CDR3. A D gene is named only where the DNA matches it firmly. Only part of the rows carry a size: once, few, many, or a class if the clone is expanded.

v_gene	d_gene	abundance	len	j_gene	CDR3aa	CDR3nt
TRBV5-1	.	once	14	TRBJ2-2	CASSFEVGTGELFF	TGCGCCAGCAGCTTTGAAGTGGGCACCGGGGAGCTGTTTTTT
TRBV29-1	.	.	12	TRBJ2-1	CSVERAVGGQFF	TGCAGCGTTGAAAGGGCAGTAGGAGGGCAGTTCTTC
TRBV4-1	.	.	17	TRBJ1-2	CASSQDRETDRDYGYTF	TGCGCCAGCAGCCAAGATCGAGAGACAGATCGGGACTATGGCTACACCTTC
TRBV20-1	.	.	12	TRBJ2-5	CSARVFLETQYF	TGCAGTGCTAGAGTTTTTTTGGAGACCCAGTACTTC
TRBV28	TRBD1	.	18	TRBJ2-3	CASTRTGRRLWLTDTQYF	TGTGCCAGCACCCGGACAGGGCGCCGACTATGGCTCACAGATACGCAGTATTTT
TRBV7-9	TRBD2	.	16	TRBJ2-1	CASSARLAPGHNEQFF	TGTGCCAGCAGCGCCAGACTAGCCCCCGGTCACAATGAGCAGTTCTTC
TRBV7-2	.	.	16	TRBJ1-2	CASSKIVSTPVYGYTF	TGTGCCAGCAGCAAGATAGTGTCAACTCCCGTCTATGGCTACACCTTC
TRBV29-1	TRBD1	.	13	TRBJ2-5	CSEWTGNTETQYF	TGCAGCGAATGGACAGGGAACACCGAGACCCAGTACTTC
TRBV10-3	.	.	15	TRBJ2-1	CAISSFGQRNNEQFF	TGTGCCATCAGTTCATTTGGACAGAGAAACAATGAGCAGTTCTTC
TRBV24-1	.	.	11	TRBJ2-7	CATSDFGEQYF	TGTGCCACCAGTGATTTCGGCGAGCAGTACTTC
TRBV28	.	.	14	TRBJ1-5	CAGGGGTSNQPQHF	TGTGCCGGAGGCGGGGGGACTAGCAATCAGCCCCAGCATTTT
TRBV19	.	.	13	TRBJ1-5	CATGGGFNQPQHF	TGTGCCACCGGGGGGGGATTCAATCAGCCCCAGCATTTT